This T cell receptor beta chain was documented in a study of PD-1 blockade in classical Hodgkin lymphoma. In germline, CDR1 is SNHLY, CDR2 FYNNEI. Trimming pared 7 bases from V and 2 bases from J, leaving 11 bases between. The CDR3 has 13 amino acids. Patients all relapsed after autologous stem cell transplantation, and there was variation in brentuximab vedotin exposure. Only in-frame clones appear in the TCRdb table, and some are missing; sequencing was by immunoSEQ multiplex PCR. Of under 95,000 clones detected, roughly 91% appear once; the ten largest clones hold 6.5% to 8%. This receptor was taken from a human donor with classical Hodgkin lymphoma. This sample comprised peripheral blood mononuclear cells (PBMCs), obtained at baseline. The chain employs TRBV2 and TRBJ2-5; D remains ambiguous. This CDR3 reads CASISILQETQYF. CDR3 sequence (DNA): TGTGCCAGCATCTCCATCCTACAAGAGACCCAGTACTTC.